This T cell receptor (beta chain) is drawn from a study of T-cell reconstitution after alpha-beta-depleted transplantation in children. As it was prepared, the TCRbeta library received unique molecular identifiers. One entry per CDR3 protein, called by TCRdb with MiXCR from the PCR reads. This sample has hundreds of thousands of distinct CDR3 sequences, with 16% found just once. A few counts support this clonotype. Its antigen is not identified. Study-level points and caveats: Surviving recipient T cells and thymic progenitors accounted for the high day-60 TCRbeta diversity observed in some patients. Hyperexpanded clones declined; after one year, newly produced T cells mostly supplied diversity.

The clonotype was recovered from a boy under three years old who had a stem cell transplant for Wiskott-Aldrich syndrome, so the T cells may come from the graft donor. Specimen: PBMCs, mostly from graft donor cells, collected 360 days after TCRalphabeta/CD19-depleted stem cell transplant.

The CDR3 here is CASSQARALTNEQYF. The CDR3 DNA reads as TGTGCCAGCAGCCAGGCCAGGGCACTAACTAACGAGCAGTACTTC. The chain recombines TRBV4-2 with TRBJ2-7; tentative D call: TRBD1 (5 bases). Trimming took off 3 bases at V and 5 bases at J, with 17 bases between the two ends. The CDR3 is made up of 15 amino acids. Germline CDR1 reads LGHNA; CDR2 reads YNFKEQ.